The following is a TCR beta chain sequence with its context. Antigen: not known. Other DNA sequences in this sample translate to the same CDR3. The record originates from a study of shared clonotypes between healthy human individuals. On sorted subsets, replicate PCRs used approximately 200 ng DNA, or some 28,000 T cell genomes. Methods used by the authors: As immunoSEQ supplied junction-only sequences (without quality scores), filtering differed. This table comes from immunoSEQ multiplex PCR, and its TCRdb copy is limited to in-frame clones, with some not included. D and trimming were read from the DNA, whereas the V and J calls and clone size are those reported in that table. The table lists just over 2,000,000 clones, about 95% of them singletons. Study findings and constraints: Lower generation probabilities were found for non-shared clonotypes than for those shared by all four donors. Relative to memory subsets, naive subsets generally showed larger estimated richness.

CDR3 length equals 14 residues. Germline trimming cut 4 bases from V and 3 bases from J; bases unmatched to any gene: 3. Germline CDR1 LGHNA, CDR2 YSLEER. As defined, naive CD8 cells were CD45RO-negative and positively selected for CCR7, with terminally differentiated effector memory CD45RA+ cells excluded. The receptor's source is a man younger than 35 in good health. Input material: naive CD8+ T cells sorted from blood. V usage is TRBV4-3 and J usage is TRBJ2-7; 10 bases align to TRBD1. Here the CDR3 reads CASSLGQGGYEQYF. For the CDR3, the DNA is TGCGCCAGCAGCCTTGGACAGGGGGGCTACGAGCAGTACTTC.